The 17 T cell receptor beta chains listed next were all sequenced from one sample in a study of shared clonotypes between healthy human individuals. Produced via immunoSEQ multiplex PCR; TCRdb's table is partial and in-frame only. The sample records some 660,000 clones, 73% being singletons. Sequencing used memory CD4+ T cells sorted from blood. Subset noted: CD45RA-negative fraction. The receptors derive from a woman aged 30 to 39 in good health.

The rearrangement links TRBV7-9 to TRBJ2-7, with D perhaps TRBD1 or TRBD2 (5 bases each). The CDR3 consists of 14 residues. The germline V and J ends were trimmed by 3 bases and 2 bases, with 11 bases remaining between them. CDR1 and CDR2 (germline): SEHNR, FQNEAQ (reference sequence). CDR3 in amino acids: CASSFGGFTYEQYF. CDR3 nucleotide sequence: TGTGCCAGCAGCTTTGGGGGTTTCACCTACGAGCAGTACTTC. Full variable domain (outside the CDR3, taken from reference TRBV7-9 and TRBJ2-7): DTGVSQNPRHKITKRGQNVTFRCDPISEHNRLYWYRQTLGQGPEFLTYFQNEAQLEKSRLLSDRFSAERPKGSFSTLEIQRTEQGDSAMYLCASSFGGFTYEQYFGPGTRLTVT.

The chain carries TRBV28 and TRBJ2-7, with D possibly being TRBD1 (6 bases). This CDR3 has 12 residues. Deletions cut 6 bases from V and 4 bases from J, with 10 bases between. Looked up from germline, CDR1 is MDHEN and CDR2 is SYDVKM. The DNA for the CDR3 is TGTGCCAGCAGCGACAGGATGTACGAGCAGTACTTC. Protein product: CASSDRMYEQYF.

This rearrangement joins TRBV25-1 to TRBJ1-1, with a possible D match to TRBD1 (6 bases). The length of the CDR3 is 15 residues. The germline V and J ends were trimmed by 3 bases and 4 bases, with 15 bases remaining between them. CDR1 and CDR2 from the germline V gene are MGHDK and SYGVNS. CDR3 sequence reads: CASSDIQAGVTEAFF. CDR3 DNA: TGTGCCAGCAGTGACATACAGGCAGGGGTCACTGAAGCTTTCTTT.

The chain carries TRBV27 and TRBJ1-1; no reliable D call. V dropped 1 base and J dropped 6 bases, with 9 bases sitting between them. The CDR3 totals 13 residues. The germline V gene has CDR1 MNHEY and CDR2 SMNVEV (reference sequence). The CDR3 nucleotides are TGTGCCAGCAGTTTATTGGTGTCATCTGAAGCTTTCTTT. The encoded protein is CASSLLVSSEAFF.

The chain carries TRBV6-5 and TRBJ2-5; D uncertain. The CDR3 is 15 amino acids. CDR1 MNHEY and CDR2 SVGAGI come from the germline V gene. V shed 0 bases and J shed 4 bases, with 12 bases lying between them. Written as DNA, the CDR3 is TGTGCCAGCAGTTACTCGATCGGGCCTTCAGAGACCCAGTACTTC. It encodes CASSYSIGPSETQYF.

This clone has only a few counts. This chain's CDR3 is CASSPNAAPAFF. CDR3 nucleotides: TGTGCCAGCAGCCCCAATGCGGCACCAGCTTTCTTT. The chain links TRBV7-6 to TRBJ1-1, with D unclear. The length of the CDR3 is 12 residues. The germline V gene encodes CDR1 SGHVS and CDR2 FNYEAQ. Trimming shortened V by 5 bases and J by 10 bases, and 14 bases separated the two germline ends.

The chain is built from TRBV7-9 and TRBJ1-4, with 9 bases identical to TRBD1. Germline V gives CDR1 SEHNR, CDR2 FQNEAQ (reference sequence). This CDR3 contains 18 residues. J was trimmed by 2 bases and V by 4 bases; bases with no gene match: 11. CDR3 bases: TGTGCCAGCAGCTCTCGGACAGGGGAAGAGGGGACTAATGAAAAACTGTTTTTT. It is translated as CASSSRTGEEGTNEKLFF.

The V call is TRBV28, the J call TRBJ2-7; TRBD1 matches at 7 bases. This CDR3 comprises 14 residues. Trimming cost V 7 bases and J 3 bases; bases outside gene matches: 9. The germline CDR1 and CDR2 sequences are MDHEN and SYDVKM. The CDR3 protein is CASNLRGKSYEQYF. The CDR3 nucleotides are TGTGCCAGCAACCTCAGGGGGAAAAGCTACGAGCAGTACTTC.

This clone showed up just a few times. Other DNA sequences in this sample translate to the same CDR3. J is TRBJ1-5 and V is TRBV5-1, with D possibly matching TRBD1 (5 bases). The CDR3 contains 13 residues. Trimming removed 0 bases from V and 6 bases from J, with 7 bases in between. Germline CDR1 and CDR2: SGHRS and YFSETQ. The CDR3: CASSLEGTQPQHF. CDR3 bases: TGCGCCAGCAGCTTGGAGGGGACTCAGCCCCAGCATTTT.

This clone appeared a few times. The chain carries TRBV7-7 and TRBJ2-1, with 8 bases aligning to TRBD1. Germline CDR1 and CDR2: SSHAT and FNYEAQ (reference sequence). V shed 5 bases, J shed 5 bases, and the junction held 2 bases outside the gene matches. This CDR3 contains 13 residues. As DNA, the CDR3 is TGTGCCAGCAGCCCGGGACAGGACAATGAGCAGTTCTTC. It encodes CASSPGQDNEQFF.

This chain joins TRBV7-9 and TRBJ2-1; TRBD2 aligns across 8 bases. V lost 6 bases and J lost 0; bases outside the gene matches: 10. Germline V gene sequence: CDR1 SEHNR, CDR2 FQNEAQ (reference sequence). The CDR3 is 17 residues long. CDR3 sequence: CASSIAGPLSSYNEQFF. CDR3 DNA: TGTGCCAGCAGTATAGCGGGGCCCCTCAGCTCCTACAATGAGCAGTTCTTC.

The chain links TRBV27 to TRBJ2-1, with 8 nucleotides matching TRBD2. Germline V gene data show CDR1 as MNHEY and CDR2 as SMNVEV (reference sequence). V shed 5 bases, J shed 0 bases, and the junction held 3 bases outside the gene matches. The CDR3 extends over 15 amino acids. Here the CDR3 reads CASSRSGNSYNEQFF. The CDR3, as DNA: TGTGCCAGCAGTCGTAGCGGGAACTCCTACAATGAGCAGTTCTTC.

The CDR3 DNA sequence: TGTGCCAGCAATCGACAGGGTACCGGGGAGCTGTTTTTT. Translating it yields CASNRQGTGELFF. This chain links TRBV9 with TRBJ2-2; TRBD1 matches 7 bases. CDR1 and CDR2 (germline): SGDLS, YYNGEE. This CDR3 has 13 residues. The trim removed 6 bases at V and 5 bases at J, leaving 4 bases unmatched.

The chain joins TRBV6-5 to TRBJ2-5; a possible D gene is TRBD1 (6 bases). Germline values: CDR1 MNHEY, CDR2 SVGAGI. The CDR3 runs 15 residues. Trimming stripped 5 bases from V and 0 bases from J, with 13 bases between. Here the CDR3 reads CASSGGRTDQETQYF. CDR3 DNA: TGTGCCAGCAGTGGTGGGCGGACAGACCAAGAGACCCAGTACTTC.

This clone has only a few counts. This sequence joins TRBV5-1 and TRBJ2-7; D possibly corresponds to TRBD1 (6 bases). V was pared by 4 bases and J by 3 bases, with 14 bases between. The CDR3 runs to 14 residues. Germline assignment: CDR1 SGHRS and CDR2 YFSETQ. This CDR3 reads CASSGKTGDYEQYF. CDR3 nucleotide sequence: TGCGCCAGCAGCGGGAAGACAGGAGACTACGAGCAGTACTTC.

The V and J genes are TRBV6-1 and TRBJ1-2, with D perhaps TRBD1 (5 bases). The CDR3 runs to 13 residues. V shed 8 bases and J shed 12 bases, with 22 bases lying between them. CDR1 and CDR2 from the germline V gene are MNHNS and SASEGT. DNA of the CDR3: TGTGCCAGCCGCCGGACACAAATTCAATCTAACACCTTC. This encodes CASRRTQIQSNTF.

The CDR3 DNA reads as TGTGCCAGTAGTCCCGGAGGCGGGGGGACCCAGTACTTC. It yields the protein CASSPGGGGTQYF. The rearrangement uses TRBV19 and TRBJ2-5, with 7 bases lining up with TRBD2. V was clipped by 5 bases and J by 7 bases; unmatched bases: 7. Germline V gives CDR1 LNHDA, CDR2 SQIVND (reference sequence). CDR3 size: 13 residues.